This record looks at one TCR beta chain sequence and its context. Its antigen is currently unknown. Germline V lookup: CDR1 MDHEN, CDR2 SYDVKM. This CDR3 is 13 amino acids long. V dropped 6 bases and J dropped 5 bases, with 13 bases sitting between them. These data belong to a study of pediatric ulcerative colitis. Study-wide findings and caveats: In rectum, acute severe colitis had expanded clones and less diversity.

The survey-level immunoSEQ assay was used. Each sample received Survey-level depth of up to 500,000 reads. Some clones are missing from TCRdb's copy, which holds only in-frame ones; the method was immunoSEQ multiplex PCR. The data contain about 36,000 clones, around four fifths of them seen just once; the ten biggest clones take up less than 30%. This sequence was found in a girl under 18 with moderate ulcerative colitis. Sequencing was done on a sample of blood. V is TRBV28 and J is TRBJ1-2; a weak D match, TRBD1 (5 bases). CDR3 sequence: CASSPSGGYGYTF. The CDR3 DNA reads TGTGCCAGCAGCCCGTCTGGGGGGTATGGCTACACCTTC.